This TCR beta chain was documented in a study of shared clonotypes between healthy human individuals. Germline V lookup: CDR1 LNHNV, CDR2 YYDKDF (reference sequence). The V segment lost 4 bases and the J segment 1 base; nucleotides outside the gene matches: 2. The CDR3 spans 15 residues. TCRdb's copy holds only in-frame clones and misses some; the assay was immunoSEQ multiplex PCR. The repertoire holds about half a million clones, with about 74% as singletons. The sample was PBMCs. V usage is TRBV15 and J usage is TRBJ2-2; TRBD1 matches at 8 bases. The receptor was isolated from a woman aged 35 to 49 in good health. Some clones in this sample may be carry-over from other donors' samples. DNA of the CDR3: TGTGCCACCAGCACCGGGACAGGGAACACCGGGGAGCTGTTTTTT. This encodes CATSTGTGNTGELFF.